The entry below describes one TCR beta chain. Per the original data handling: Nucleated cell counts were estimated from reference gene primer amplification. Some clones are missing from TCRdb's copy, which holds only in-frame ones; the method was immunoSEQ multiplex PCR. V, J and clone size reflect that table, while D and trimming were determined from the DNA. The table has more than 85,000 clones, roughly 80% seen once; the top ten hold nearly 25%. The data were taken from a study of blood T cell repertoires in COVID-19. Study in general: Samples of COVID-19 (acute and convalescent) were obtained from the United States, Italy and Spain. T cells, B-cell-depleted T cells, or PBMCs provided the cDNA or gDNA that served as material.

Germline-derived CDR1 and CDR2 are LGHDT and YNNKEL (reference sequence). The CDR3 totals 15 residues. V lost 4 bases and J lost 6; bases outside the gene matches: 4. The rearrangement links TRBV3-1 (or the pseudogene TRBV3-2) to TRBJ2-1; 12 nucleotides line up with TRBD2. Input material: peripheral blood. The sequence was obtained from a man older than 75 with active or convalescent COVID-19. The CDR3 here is CASSPSGGASNEQFF. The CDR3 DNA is TGTGCCAGCAGCCCTAGCGGGGGGGCAAGCAATGAGCAGTTCTTC.